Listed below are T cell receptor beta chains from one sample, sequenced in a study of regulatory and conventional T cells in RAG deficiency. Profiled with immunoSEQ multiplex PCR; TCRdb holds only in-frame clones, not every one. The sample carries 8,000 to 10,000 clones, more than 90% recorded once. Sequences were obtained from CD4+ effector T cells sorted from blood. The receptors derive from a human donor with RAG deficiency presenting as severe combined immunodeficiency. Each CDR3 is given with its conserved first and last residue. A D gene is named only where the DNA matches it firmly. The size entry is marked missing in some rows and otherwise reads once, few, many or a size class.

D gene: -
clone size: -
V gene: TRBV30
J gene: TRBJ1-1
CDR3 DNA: TGTGCCTGGAGTGGGGACTTTGAGAACACTGAAGCTTTCTTT
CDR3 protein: CAWSGDFENTEAFF

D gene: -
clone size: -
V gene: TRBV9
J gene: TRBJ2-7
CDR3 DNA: TGTGCCAGCAGCGCCTCCCTTAGCTCCTACGAGCAGTACTTC
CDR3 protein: CASSASLSSYEQYF

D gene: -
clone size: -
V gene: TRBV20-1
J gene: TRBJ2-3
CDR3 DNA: TGCAGTGCTACAGATACGCAGTATTTT
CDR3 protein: CSATDTQYF

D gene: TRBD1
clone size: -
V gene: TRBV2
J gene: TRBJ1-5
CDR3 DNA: TGTGCCAGCAGGGGGACAGGGCTAGGGCCCCAGCATTTT
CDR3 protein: CASRGTGLGPQHF

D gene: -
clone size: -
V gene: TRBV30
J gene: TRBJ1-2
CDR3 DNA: TGTGCCTGGAAGAAGGGCGGCTACACCTTC
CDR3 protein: CAWKKGGYTF

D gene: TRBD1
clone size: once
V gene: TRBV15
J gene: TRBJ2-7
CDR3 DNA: TGTGCCACCAGCCCCAGACAGGGGGCGCCGCACGAGCAGTACTTC
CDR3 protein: CATSPRQGAPHEQYF

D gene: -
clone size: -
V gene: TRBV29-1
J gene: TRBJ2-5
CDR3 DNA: TGCAGCGTTGCTAGGACTACAAGTGGGGCCCAGTACTTC
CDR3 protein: CSVARTTSGAQYF

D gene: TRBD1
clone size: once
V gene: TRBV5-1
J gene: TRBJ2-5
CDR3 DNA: TGCGCCAGCAGCTTGGGACAGGGGTTTCAAGAGACCCAGTACTTC
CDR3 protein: CASSLGQGFQETQYF

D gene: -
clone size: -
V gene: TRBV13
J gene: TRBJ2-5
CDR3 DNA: TGTGCCAGCAGCGCCGGGGTACTTCAAGAGACCCAGTACTTC
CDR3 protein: CASSAGVLQETQYF

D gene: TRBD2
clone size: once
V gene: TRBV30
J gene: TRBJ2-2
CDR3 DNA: TGTGCCTGGAGTTATCTTAGCGGGAGTTCCGGGGAGCTGTTTTTT
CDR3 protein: CAWSYLSGSSGELFF

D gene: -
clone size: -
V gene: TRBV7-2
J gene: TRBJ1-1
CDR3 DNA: TGTGCCAGCAGCCCCTGGACGGGGGCGCGAACTGAAGCTTTCTTT
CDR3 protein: CASSPWTGARTEAFF

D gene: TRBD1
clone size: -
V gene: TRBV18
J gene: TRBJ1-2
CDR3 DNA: TGTGCCAGCTCATCCATACCGGGACAGGGGGTAGGCTACACCTTC
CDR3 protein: CASSSIPGQGVGYTF

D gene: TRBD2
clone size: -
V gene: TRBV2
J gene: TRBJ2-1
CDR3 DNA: TGTGCCAGCAGTGCACGTTCCGGGGGGAATGAGCAGTTCTTC
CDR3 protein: CASSARSGGNEQFF

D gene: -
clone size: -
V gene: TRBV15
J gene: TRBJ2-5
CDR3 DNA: TGTGCCACCAGCAGAGATTCCAGCAGGCAAGAGACCCAGTACTTC
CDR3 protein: CATSRDSSRQETQYF

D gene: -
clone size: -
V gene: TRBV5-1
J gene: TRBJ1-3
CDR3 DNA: TGCGCCAGCAGCTTGAGGGCGGGTGGAAACACCATATATTTT
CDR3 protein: CASSLRAGGNTIYF

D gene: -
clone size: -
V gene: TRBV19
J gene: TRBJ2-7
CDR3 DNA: TGTGCCAGTAGTATAAACCTGTCGGCCTACGAGCAGTACTTC
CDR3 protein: CASSINLSAYEQYF

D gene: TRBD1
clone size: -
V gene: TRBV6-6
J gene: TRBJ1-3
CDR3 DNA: TGTGCCAGCAGTGCCGGGACAGGGACTGGAAACACCATATATTTT
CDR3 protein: CASSAGTGTGNTIYF

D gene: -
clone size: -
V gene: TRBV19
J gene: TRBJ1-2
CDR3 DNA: TGTGCCAGTAAAGAGGGTGGAACGAACTATGGCTACACCTTC
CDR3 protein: CASKEGGTNYGYTF

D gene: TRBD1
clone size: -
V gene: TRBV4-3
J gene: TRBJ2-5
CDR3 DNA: TGCGCCAGCAGCCAGGACAGGGGAGAGACCCAGTACTTC
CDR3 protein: CASSQDRGETQYF

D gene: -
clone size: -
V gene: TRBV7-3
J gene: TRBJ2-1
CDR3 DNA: TGTGCCAGCAGCTTAAGTGTGGGGGCGGCCTACAATGAGCAGTTCTTC
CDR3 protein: CASSLSVGAAYNEQFF

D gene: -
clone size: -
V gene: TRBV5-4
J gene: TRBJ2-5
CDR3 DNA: TGTGCCAGCAGCTTGTGGAACAGGGTGGAGACCCAGTACTTC
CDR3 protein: CASSLWNRVETQYF

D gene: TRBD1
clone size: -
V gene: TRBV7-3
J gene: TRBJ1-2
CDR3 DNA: TGTGCCAGCAGCTTAGACAGGGGAGGTGGCTACACCTTC
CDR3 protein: CASSLDRGGGYTF

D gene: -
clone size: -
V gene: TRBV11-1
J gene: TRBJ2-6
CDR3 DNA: TGTGCCAGCAGCTTAGCCACAGGGTTTCCTGGGGCCAACGTCCTGACTTTC
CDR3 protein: CASSLATGFPGANVLTF

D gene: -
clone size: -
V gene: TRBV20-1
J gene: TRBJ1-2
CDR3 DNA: TGCAGTGCCCTAGGCGGGGAGGGCTACACCTTC
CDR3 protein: CSALGGEGYTF

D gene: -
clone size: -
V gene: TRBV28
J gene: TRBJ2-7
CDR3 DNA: TGTGCCAGCAGTTTATTCCAGGTGAGGGACGGGGTCTCCTACGAGCAGTACTTC
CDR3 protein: CASSLFQVRDGVSYEQYF

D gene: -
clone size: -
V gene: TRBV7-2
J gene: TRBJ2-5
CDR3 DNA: TGTGCCAGCAGCTTAGCTTCAGGAGAGACCCAGTACTTC
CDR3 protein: CASSLASGETQYF

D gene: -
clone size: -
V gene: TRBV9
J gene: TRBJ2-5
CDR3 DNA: TGTGCCAGCAGCTTCCGGGGGGAGACCCAGTACTTC
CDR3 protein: CASSFRGETQYF

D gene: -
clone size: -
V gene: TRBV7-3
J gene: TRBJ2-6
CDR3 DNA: TGTGCCAGCAGCTCTGGGGCCAACGTCCTGACTTTC
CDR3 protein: CASSSGANVLTF

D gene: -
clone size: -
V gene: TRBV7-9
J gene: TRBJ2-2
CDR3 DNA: TGTGCCAGCAGCTTAAGCGGAACCGGGGAGCTGTTTTTT
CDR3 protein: CASSLSGTGELFF

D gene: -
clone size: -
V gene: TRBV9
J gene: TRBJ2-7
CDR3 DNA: TGTGCCAGCAGCGCCCGGGACACCCCCTACGAGCAGTACTTC
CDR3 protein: CASSARDTPYEQYF

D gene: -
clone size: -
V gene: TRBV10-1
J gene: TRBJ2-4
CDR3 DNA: TGCGCCAGCAGCCCTTTTCCAGGGGAAGAGAGTGACATTCAGTACTTC
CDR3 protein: CASSPFPGEESDIQYF

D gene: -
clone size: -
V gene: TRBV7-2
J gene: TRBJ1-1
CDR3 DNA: TGTGCCAGCAGCTTACGGTCGGGACGGTGGAACACTGAAGCTTTCTTT
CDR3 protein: CASSLRSGRWNTEAFF

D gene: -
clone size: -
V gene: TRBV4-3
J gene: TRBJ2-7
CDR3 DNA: TGCGCCAGCAGCCAAGATAAGATAGTGCGGGACGAGCAGTACTTC
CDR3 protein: CASSQDKIVRDEQYF

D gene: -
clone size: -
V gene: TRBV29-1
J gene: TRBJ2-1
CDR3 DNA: TGCAGCGTTGGCCCGTTTCTAGCGCAGTTCTTC
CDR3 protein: CSVGPFLAQFF

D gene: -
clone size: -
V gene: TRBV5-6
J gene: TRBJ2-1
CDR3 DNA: TGTGCCAGCAGTTACAGGGCGAGCTCCTACAATGAGCAGTTCTTC
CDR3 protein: CASSYRASSYNEQFF

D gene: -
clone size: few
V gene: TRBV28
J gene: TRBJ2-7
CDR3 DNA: TGTGCCAGCAGTTTGTGGCGGGTCGGCGAGCAGTACTTC
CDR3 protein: CASSLWRVGEQYF

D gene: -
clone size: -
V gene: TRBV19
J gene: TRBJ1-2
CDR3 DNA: TGTGCCAGTAGTATAGACAGGTTCCGGGGCTACACCTTC
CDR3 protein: CASSIDRFRGYTF

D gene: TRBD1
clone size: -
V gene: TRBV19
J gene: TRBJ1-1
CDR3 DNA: TGTGCCAGTAGTGTGGACAGGGGGAACACTGAAGCTTTCTTT
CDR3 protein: CASSVDRGNTEAFF

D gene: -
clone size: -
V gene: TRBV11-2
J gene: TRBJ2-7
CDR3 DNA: TGTGCCAGCAGCTCGACGGCAACCTACGAGCAGTACTTC
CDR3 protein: CASSSTATYEQYF

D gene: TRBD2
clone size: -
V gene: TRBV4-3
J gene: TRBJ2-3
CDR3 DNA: TGCGCCAGCAGCCAAGGCACGGGAGGCCATCCAGATACGCAGTATTTT
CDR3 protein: CASSQGTGGHPDTQYF

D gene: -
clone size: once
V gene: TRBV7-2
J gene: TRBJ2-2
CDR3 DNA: TGTGCCAGCAGCTTAATCAACACCGGGGAGCTGTTTTTT
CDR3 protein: CASSLINTGELFF

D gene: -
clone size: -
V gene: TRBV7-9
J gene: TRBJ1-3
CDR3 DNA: TGTGCCAGCAGCCTTGACTCTTACGGCAACACCATATATTTT
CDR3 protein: CASSLDSYGNTIYF

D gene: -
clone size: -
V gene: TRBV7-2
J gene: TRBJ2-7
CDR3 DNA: TGTGCCAGCAGCTTAAACAGGCTATCCTACGAGCAGTACTTC
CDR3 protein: CASSLNRLSYEQYF

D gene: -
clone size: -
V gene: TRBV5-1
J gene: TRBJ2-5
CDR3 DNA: TGCGCCAGCAGCTTGGAGGCGAGCCCCCAAGAGACCCAGTACTTC
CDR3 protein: CASSLEASPQETQYF

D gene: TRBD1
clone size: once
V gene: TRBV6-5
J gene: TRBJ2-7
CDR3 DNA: TGTGCCAGCAGCCGAACCGAGACAGGGACCTACGAGCAGTACTTC
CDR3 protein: CASSRTETGTYEQYF

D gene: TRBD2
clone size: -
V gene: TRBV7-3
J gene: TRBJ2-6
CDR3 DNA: TGTGCCAGCAGCCCTGGGACTAGGGGGGCCAACGTCCTGACTTTC
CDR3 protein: CASSPGTRGANVLTF

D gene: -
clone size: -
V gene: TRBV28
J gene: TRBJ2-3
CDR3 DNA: TGTGCCAGCAGTTTTCTTCCCCCTCTAAACCTGGATACGCAGTATTTT
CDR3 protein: CASSFLPPLNLDTQYF

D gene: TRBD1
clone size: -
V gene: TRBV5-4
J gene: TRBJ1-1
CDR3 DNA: TGTGCCAGCAGCGACAGGGTCTCCACTGAAGCTTTCTTT
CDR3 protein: CASSDRVSTEAFF

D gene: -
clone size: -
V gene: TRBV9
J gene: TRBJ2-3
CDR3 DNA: TGTGCCAGCAGCGTAGCGGGACGGGATACGCAGTATTTT
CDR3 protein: CASSVAGRDTQYF

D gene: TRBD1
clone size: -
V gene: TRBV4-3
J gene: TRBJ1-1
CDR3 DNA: TGCGCCAGCAGCCAGACAGGGGGCAACACTGAAGCTTTCTTT
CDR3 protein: CASSQTGGNTEAFF

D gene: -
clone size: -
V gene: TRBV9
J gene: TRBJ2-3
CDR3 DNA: TGTGCCAGCAGCGTAGACGGAGATACGCAGTATTTT
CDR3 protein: CASSVDGDTQYF

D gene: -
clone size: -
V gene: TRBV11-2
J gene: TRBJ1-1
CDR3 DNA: TGTGCCAGCAGCCCTAGGGGGGCCGTCAACACTGAAGCTTTCTTT
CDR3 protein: CASSPRGAVNTEAFF

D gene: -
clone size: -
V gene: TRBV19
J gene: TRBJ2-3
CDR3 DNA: TGTGCCAGTAGCGGGGATGCAGATACGCAGTATTTT
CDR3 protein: CASSGDADTQYF

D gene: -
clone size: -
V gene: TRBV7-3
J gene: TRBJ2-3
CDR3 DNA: TGTGCCAGCAGCTTGGGTCCAGGGCGGTGGACAGATACGCAGTATTTT
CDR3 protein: CASSLGPGRWTDTQYF